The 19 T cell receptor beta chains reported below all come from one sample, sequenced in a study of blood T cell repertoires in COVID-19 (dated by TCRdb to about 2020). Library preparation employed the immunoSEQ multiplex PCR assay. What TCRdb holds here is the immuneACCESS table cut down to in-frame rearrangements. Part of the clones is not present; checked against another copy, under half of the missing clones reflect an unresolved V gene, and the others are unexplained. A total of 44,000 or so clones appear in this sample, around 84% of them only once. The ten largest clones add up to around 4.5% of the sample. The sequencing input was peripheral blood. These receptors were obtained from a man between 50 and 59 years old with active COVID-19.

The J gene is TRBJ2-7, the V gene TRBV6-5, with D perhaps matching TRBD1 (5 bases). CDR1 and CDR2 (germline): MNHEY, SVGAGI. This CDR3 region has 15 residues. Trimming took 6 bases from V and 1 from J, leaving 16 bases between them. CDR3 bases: TGTGCCAGCAGCTCAGGGTCCCTAGAGTCCTACGAGCAGTACTTC. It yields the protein CASSSGSLESYEQYF.

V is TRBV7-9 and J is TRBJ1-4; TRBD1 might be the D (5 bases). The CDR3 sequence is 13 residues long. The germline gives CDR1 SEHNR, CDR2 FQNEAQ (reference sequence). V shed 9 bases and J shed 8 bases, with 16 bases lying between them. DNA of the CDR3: TGTGCCAGTCGGGACCCGGGGGGGGAAAAACTGTTTTTT. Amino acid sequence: CASRDPGGEKLFF.

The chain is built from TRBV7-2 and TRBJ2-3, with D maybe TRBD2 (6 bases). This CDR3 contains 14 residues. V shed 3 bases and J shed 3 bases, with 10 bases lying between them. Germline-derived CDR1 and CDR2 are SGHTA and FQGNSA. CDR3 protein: CASSFWGRTDTQYF. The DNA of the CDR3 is TGTGCCAGCAGCTTTTGGGGGAGGACAGATACGCAGTATTTT.

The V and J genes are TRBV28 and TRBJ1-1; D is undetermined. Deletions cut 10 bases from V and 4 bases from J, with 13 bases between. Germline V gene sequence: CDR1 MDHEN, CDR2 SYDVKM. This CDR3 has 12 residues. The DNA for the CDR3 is TGTGCCATTGGACCCCGGGGCACTGAAGCTTTCTTT. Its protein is CAIGPRGTEAFF.

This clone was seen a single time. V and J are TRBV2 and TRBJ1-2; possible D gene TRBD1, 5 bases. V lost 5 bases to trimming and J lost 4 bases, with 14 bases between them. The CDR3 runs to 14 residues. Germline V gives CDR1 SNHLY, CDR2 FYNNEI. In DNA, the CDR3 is TGTGCCAGCAGTACCATACAGGTTGGCTATGGCTACACCTTC. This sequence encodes CASSTIQVGYGYTF.

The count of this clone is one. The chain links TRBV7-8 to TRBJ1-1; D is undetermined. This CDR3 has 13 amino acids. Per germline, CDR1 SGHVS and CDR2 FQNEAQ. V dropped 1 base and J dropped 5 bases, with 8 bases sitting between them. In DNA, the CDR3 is TGTGCCAGCAGCTTAGGATCGACAACTGAAGCTTTCTTT. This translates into CASSLGSTTEAFF.

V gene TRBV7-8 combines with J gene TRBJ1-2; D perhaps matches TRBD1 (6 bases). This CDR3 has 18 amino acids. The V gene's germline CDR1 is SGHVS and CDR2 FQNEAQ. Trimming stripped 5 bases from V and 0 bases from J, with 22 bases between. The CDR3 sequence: CASSPGSGTLFSNYGYTF. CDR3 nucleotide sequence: TGTGCCAGCAGCCCAGGCTCCGGGACATTGTTTTCTAACTATGGCTACACCTTC. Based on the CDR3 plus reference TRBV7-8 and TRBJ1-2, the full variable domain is GAGVSQSPRYKVAKRGQDVALRCDPISGHVSLFWYQQALGQGPEFLTYFQNEAQLDKSGLPSDRFFAERPEGSVSTLKIQRTQQEDSAVYLCASSPGSGTLFSNYGYTFGSGTRLTVV.

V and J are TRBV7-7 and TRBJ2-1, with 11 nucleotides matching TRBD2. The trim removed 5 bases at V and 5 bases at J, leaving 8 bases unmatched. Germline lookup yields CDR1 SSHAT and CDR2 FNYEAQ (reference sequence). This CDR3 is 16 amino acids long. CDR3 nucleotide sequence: TGTGCCAGCAGCCCACGAGGGACTAGCGGCAACAATGAGCAGTTCTTC. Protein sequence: CASSPRGTSGNNEQFF.

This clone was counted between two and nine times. CDR3 DNA: TGTGCCAGCAGTGAAATAGCGGGGGGTGAAGATACGCAGTATTTT. This codes for CASSEIAGGEDTQYF. The gene calls are TRBV6-4 and TRBJ2-3, with 10 bases lining up with TRBD2. This CDR3 spans 15 amino acids. Germline lookup yields CDR1 MRHNA and CDR2 SNTAGT. The V segment lost 3 bases and the J segment 5 bases; nucleotides outside the gene matches: 5.

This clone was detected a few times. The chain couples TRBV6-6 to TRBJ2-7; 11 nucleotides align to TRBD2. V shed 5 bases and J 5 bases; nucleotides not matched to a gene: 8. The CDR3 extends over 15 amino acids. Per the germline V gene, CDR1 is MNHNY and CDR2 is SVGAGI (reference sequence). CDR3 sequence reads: CASSPRLAGRHEQYF. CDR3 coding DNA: TGTGCCAGCAGTCCTCGACTAGCGGGGAGACACGAGCAGTACTTC.

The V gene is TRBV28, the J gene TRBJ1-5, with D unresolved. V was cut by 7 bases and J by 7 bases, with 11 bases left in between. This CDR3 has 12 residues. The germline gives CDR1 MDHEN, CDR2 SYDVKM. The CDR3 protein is CASTLPGQPQHF. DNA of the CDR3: TGTGCCAGCACCTTACCGGGACAGCCCCAGCATTTT. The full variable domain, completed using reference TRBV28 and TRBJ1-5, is DVKVTQSSRYLVKRTGEKVFLECVQDMDHENMFWYRQDPGLGLRLIYFSYDVKMKEKGDIPEGYSVSREKKERFSLILESASTNQTSMYLCASTLPGQPQHFGDGTRLSIL.

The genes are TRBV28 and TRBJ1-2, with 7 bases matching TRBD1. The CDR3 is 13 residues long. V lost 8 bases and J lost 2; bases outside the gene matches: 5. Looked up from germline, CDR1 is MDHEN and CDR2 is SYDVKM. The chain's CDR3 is CASLDRENYGYTF. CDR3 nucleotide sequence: TGTGCCAGCCTAGACAGGGAAAACTATGGCTACACCTTC.

As DNA, the CDR3 is TGTGCCAGAAGCTCCCGCACAGGGGGAGTGTCAATAGCCAAAAACATTCAGTACTTC. Translation: CARSSRTGGVSIAKNIQYF. The chain combines TRBV5-3 with TRBJ2-4, with 8 bases identical to TRBD1. TRBV5-3 is known as an ORF, though its function is uncertain. V was pared by 3 bases and J by 0 bases, with 14 bases of the junction left unmatched. The CDR3 covers 19 residues.

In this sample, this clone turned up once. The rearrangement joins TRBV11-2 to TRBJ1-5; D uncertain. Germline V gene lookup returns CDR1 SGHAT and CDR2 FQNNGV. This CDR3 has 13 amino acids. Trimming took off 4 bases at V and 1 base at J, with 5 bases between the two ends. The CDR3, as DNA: TGTGCCAGCAGCTGGCAGAGCAATCAGCCCCAGCATTTT. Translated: CASSWQSNQPQHF.

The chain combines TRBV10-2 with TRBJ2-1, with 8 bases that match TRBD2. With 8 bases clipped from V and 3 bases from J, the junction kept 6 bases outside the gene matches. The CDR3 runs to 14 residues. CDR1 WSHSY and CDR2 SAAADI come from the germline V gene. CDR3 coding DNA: TGCGCCAGCGCCGGGGGGGGAAACTACAATGAGCAGTTCTTC. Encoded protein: CASAGGGNYNEQFF.

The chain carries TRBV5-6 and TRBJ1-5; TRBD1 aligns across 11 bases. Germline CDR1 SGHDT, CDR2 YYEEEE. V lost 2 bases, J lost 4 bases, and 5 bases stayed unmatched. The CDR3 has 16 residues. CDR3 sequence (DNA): TGTGCCAGCAGCTTCGGACAGGGGGCGCGTAATCAGCCCCAGCATTTT. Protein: CASSFGQGARNQPQHF.

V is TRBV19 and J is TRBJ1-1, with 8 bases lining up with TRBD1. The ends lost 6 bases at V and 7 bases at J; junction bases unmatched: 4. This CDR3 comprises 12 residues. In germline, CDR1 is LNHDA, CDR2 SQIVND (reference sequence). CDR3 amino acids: CASSRDRFEAFF. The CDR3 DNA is TGTGCCAGTAGCAGGGACAGGTTTGAAGCTTTCTTT.

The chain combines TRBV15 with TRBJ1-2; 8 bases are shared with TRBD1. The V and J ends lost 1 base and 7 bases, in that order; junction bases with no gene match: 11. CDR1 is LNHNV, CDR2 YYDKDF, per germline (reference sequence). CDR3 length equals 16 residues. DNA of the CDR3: TGTGCCACCAGCAGAGGCGGACAGGGTGGGAGGGCTGGCTACACCTTC. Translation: CATSRGGQGGRAGYTF.

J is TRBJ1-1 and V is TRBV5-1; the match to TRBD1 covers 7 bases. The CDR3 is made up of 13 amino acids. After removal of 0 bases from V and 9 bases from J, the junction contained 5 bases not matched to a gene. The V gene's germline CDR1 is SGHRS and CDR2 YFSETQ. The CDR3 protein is CASSLEGGNQAFF. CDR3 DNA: TGCGCCAGCAGCTTGGAAGGGGGCAATCAAGCTTTCTTT.